A selection of T cell receptor beta chains follows, all from one sample in a study of shared clonotypes between healthy human individuals. TCRdb keeps only in-frame clones here, not all; method: immunoSEQ multiplex PCR. The sample lists roughly 700,000 clones, around two thirds seen once, with approximately 1.8% in the top ten. Sequences were obtained from memory CD4+ T cells sorted from blood. The origin of the receptors is a woman aged 25 to 39 in good health. The CDR3 runs from the conserved cysteine through the conserved F or W. The order of the fields is V gene, J gene, CDR3 protein.

v_gene: TRBV2
j_gene: TRBJ2-2
CDR3aa: CASSVLRQNTGELFF

v_gene: TRBV7-8
j_gene: TRBJ1-1
CDR3aa: CASSLAPANTEAFF

v_gene: TRBV5-4
j_gene: TRBJ1-2
CDR3aa: CASSYDRNYGYTF

v_gene: TRBV28
j_gene: TRBJ2-7
CDR3aa: CASSNRDRGTYEQYF

v_gene: TRBV5-1
j_gene: TRBJ1-1
CDR3aa: CASSLAIQGARVYTEAFF

v_gene: TRBV2
j_gene: TRBJ1-3
CDR3aa: CAGGYGGNTIYF

v_gene: TRBV11-1
j_gene: TRBJ2-7
CDR3aa: CASSLFGWGSEQYF

v_gene: TRBV28
j_gene: TRBJ2-7
CDR3aa: CASARTGRVQYF

v_gene: TRBV19
j_gene: TRBJ1-5
CDR3aa: CASRLGGQGAYSNQPQHF

v_gene: TRBV28
j_gene: TRBJ2-2
CDR3aa: CASPRTNTGELFF